This T cell receptor (beta chain) originates from a study of HIV-infected patients and healthy controls. Study details: Total CDR3 counts per chain did not differ significantly between patients and controls. Study-level findings and limits: Compared with healthy controls, HIV-infected patients showed less CDR3 sharing between individuals. During therapy, HIV-associated CDR3s fell significantly in frequency, while CMV-associated CDR3s did not change significantly.

The repertoire came from unfractionated whole blood and reflected all unsorted peripheral T cells. Trimming shortened V by 4 bases and J by 3 bases, and 6 bases separated the two germline ends. The CDR3 loop spans 13 amino acids. Germline V CDR1 and CDR2: MNHEY, SVGAGI. This clonotype has just a few counts. Its antigen is undetermined. Reverse transcription used around 500 ng RNA and constant-region primers for alpha and beta. Using multiplexing indices, alpha and beta chain libraries were generated apart by chain-specific third strand synthesis. MiXCR was run by TCRdb on the 5' RACE reads, yielding one entry per CDR3 protein. The sample carries approximately 7,000 distinct CDR3 sequences, 9.3% recorded once.

The specimen comprised blood, sampled before antiretroviral therapy. The TCR originated in an adult with HIV infection. The rearrangement links TRBV6-5 to TRBJ2-2; no clear D. The CDR3 loop reads CASSWDDTGELFF. The CDR3 DNA follows: TGTGCCAGCAGTTGGGATGACACCGGGGAGCTGTTTTTT.